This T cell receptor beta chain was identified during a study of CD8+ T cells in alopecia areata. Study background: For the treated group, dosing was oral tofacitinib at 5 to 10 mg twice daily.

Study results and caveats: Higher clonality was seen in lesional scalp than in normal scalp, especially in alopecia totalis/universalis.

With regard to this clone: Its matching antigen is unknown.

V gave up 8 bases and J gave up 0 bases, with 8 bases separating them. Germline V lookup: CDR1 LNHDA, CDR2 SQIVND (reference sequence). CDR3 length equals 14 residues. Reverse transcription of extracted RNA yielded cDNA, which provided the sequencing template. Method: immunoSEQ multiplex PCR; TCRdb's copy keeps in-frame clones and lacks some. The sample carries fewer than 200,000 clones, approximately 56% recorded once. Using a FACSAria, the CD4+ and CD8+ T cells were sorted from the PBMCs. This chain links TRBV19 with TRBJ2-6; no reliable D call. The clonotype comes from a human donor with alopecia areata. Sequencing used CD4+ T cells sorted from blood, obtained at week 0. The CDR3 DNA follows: TGTGCCAGTTACAGCCGCTCTGGGGCCAACGTCCTGACTTTC. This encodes CASYSRSGANVLTF.